This entry features one T cell receptor (beta chain) sequence. Its antigen is currently unknown. This entry is derived from a study of PD-1 blockade in classical Hodgkin lymphoma. The germline V and J ends were trimmed by 6 bases and 6 bases, with 14 bases remaining between them. CDR3 length: 13 residues. The germline V gene encodes CDR1 LNHDA and CDR2 SQIVND (reference sequence). Every one of the patients relapsed after autologous stem cell transplantation (brentuximab vedotin exposure was variable). Complete response, partial response or progressive disease made up the best responses. Study findings and constraints: Reported baseline diversity: healthy donors highest, relapsed/refractory patients lowest.

Assay: immunoSEQ multiplex PCR; the TCRdb copy retains only in-frame clones and omits some. Altogether 75,000 to 100,000 clones are present, roughly 80% being singletons, with the ten largest covering 15% to 20%. This chain connects TRBV19 to TRBJ2-5, with D possibly TRBD1 on 5 matching bases. The receptor's source is a human donor with classical Hodgkin lymphoma. The sequencing here drew on peripheral blood mononuclear cells (PBMCs), taken before the second cycle of nivolumab. CDR3 region: CASSTGWGQTQYF. In nucleotides, the CDR3 is TGTGCCAGTAGCACAGGTTGGGGCCAGACCCAGTACTTC.